This TCR beta chain originates from a study of T cells after yellow fever vaccination. The CDR3 consists of 15 residues. The trim removed 3 bases at V and 4 bases at J, leaving 6 bases unmatched. CDR1 and CDR2 from the germline V gene are LNHNV and YYDKDF (reference sequence). Study-wide results and limits: Some clonotypes, a small share, were shared between CD4 and CD8 compartments.

TCRdb itself ran the 5' RACE reads through MiXCR, one entry per CDR3 protein. Of 250,000 or so distinct CDR3 sequences listed, 6.7% are singletons. This clonotype was counted at least ten times. The antigen is not known. The V gene is TRBV15, the J gene TRBJ2-1, with 7 positions matching TRBD1. Sample: CD4+ T cells sorted from PBMCs, taken on the day of the yellow fever booster vaccination. The receptor was isolated from a man aged 30 to 45 who received the YFV17D yellow fever vaccine. CDR3 nucleotide sequence: TGTGCCACCAGCAGGACCGGGACAGCTTACAATGAGCAGTTCTTC. Amino acid sequence: CATSRTGTAYNEQFF.